The text below deals with one T cell receptor (beta chain). The antigen is undetermined. Germline V CDR1 and CDR2: KGHDR, SFDVKD. The CDR3 runs to 13 residues. V lost 1 base and J 6 bases, leaving 6 bases between the germline ends. Sequencing was performed with immunoSEQ multiplex PCR; in TCRdb, only in-frame clones are kept and a portion is missing. The profile shows over 150,000 clones, 90% of them singletons. This sample stems from a study of T cell responses to AZD1222 COVID-19 vaccine. Points from the study as a whole: CD4 TCRs linked to vaccination spanned spike, dominating at 160-218 and 743-854. Repertoire sampling happened only post peak T cell response. In a largely white British group with more females than males, clonal diversity was possibly underestimated.

The chain employs TRBV24-1 and TRBJ2-1; no clear D gene. This sequence originates from an adult in good health. The sequencing used peripheral blood, collected on day 0 of AZD1222 vaccination. The chain's CDR3 is CATSDFRTNEQFF. The CDR3 DNA sequence: TGTGCCACCAGTGATTTTCGGACCAATGAGCAGTTCTTC.